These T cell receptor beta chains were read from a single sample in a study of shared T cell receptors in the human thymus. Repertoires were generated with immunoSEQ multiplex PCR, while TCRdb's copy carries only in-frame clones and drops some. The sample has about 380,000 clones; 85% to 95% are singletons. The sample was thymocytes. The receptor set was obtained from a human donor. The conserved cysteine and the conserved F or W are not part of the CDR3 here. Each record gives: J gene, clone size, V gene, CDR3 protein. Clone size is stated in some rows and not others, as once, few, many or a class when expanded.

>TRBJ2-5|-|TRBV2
ASSGAWETQY
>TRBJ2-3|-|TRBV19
ASSIRYRGTDTQY
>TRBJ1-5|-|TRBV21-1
ASSKEGDLGHPRKQPQH
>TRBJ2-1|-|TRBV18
ASSRITGAPPNEQF
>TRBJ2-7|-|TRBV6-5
ASSFLQGGTYEQY
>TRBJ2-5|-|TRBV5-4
ASSGLETQY
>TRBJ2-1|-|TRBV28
ASSPLIRREGRNEQF
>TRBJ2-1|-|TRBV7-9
ASTGRPSSYNEQF
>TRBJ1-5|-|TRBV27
ASSLQPQH
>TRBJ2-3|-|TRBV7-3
ASSPRLAGGTDTQY
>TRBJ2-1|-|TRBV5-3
ARSGWTSGRDAYNEQF
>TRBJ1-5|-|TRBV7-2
ASSLNQPQH
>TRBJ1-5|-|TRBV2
ASTRQALNQPQH
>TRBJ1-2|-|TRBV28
ASSIQKTTGGSNGGYT
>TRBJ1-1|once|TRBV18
ASSPRQAPMNTEAF
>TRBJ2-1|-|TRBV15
ATSTRPDNEQF
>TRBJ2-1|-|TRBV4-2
ASSQGIRARGGSYNEQF
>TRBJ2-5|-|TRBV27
ASSLDRATTETQY
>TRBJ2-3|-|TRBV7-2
ASSRTRNTDTQY
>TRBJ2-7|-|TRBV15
ATSREGQRAYEQY
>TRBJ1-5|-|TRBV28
ASSRGGNQPQH
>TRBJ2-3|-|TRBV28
ASSCSGGMTSGCIDTQY
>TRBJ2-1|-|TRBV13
ASSFGWYGGSRGNEQF
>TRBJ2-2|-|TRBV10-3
AIRTSGSPGELF
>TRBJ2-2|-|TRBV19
ASSITSPGELF
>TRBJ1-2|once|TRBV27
ASSTKRRGRIYGYT
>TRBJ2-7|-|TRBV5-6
ASSSQSRCEQY
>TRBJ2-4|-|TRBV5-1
ASSPVSRDIKNIQY
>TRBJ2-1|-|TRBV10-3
ATGQGGSSYNEQF
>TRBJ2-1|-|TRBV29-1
SVVDLPRPEQF
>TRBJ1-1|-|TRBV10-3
AIRGGQEAF
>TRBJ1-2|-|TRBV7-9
ASSLRFLGPQGDYGYT
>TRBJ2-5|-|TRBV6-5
ASSYTHREETQY
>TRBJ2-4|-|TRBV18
ASSPPRQELAKNIQY
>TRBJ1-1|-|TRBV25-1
ASSEWWPNTEAF
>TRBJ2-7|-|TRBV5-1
ASRRPGNPYEQY
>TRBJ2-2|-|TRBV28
ASSYTTGWTGELF
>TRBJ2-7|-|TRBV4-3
ASSQASAGGHEQY
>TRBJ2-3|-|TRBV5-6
ASSLNNSGRSTDTQY
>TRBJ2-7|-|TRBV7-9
ASSLGGPPYEQY
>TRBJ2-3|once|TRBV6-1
ASRPGPTDTQY
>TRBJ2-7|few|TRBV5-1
ASSLHRDRGHEQY
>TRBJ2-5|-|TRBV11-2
ASTGGREMTQY
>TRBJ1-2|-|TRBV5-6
ASSLTGSYGYT
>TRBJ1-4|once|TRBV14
ASSQDYRNRGIATNEKLF
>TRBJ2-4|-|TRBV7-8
ASSLGIDGELSKNIQY
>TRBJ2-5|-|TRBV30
AGGHQETQY
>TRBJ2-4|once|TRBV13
ASSLRGMVIQY
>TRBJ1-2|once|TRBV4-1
ASSQVIQGAHGYT
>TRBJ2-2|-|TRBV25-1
ASSGTGTENTGELF
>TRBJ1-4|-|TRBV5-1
ASSLEVEGKLF
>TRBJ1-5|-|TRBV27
ASSSETKGQPQH
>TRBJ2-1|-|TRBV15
ATSRAQGGQRGEQF
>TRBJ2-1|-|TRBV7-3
ASSWGQRSYNEQF
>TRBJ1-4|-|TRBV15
ATSRARQGAPTNEKLF
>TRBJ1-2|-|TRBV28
ASSHSPDGRRYGYT
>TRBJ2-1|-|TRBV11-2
ASSLEAVGDNEQF
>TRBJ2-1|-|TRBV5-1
ASTPGLIAGEILGRYNEQF
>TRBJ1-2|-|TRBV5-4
ASSPRAGGSDYGYT
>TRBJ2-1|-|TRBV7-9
ASSFPRNNEQF